The source of this T cell receptor (beta chain) is a study of cytomegalovirus exposure and HLA in healthy donors. The germline CDR1 and CDR2 sequences are SGHAT and FQNNGV. This CDR3 comprises 15 residues. The PCR was carried out with 60 Vbeta primers and 13 Jbeta primers. Sequencing used immunoSEQ multiplex PCR; TCRdb keeps in-frame clones, though not all of them. This sample's table has 100,000 to 150,000 clones. V gene TRBV11-2 combines with J gene TRBJ2-5, with 8 positions matching TRBD2. The J call may not be correct, given that the DNA end is closer to TRBJ2-7. This TCR derives from a man under 40 in good health and CMV-seronegative. Source material: PBMCs. CDR3 sequence (DNA): TGTGCCAGCAGCTTATTAGGGCGGGAGGCCTACGAGCAGTACTTC. This codes for CASSLLGREAYEQYF.